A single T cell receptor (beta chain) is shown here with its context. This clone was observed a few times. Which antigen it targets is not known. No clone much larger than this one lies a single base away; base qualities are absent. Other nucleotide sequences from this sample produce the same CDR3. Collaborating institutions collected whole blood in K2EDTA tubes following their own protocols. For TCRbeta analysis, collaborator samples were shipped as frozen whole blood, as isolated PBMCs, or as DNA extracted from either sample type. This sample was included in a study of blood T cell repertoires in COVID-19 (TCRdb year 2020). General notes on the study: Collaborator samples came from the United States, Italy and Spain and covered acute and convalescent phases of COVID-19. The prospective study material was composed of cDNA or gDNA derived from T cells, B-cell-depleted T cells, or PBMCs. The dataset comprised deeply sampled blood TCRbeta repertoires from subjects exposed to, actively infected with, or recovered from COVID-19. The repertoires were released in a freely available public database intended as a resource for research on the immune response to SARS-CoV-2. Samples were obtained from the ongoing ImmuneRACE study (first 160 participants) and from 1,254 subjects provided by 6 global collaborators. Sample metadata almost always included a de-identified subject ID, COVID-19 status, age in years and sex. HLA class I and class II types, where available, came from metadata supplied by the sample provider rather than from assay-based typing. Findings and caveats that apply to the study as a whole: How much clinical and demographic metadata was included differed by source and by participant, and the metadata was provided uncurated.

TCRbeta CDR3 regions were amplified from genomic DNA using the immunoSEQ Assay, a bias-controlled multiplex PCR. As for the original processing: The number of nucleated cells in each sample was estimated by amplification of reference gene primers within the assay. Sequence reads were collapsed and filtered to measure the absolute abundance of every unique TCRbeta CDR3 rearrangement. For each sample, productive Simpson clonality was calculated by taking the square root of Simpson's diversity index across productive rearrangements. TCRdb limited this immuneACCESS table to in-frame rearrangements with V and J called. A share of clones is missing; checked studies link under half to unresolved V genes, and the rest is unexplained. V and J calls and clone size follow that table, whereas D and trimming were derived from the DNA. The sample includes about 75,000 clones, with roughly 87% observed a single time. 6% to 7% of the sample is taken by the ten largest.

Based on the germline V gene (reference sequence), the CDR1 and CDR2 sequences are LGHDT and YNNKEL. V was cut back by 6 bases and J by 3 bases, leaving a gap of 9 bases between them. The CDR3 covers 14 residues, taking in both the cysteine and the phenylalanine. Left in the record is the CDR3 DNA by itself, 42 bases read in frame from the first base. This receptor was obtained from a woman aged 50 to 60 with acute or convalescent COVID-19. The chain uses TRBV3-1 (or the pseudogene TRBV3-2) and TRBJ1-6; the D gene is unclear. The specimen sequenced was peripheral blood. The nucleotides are TGTGCCAGCAGTCGCGGGGACTATAATTCACCCCTCCACTTT. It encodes CASSRGDYNSPLHF.